Below are 25 T cell receptor beta chains sequenced from a single sample in a study of blood T cell repertoires in COVID-19. Here immunoSEQ multiplex PCR was the method, and the copy in TCRdb shows in-frame clones only, minus some. The table includes about 27,000 clones, 84% detected once. The material sequenced was peripheral blood. These receptors were taken from an elderly woman with acute or convalescent COVID-19.

The V gene is TRBV30, the J gene TRBJ2-2; the D gene is possibly TRBD2 (5 bases). The V end was cut by 0 bases, the J end by 7 bases, with 9 bases between. Looked up from germline, CDR1 is GTSNPN and CDR2 is SVGIG (reference sequence). This CDR3 has 13 amino acids. CDR3 DNA: TGTGCCTGGAGTGTTTCTGGGAGCGGGGAGCTGTTTTTT. The encoded protein is CAWSVSGSGELFF.

The rearrangement links TRBV3-1 (or the pseudogene TRBV3-2) to TRBJ1-1; possible D gene TRBD1, 5 bases. Trimming removed 3 bases at V and 6 bases at J, with 14 bases between. Germline CDR1 and CDR2: LGHDT and YNNKEL (reference sequence). The CDR3 is made up of 14 amino acids. CDR3 sequence: CASSQPGPSAEAFF. CDR3 DNA sequence: TGTGCCAGCAGCCAGCCAGGGCCCAGCGCTGAAGCTTTCTTT.

CDR3 loop: CASSRTGSSSYEQYF. The CDR3 coding sequence is TGTGCCAGTAGTAGGACGGGATCCTCCTCCTACGAGCAGTACTTC. V gene TRBV19 combines with J gene TRBJ2-7; TRBD2 might be the D (5 bases). There are 15 residues in the CDR3. Germline CDR1 reads LNHDA; CDR2 reads SQIVND (reference sequence). V lost 4 bases to trimming and J lost 0 bases, with 13 bases between them.

The chain employs TRBV20-1 and TRBJ1-5; the D gene is possibly TRBD1 (6 bases). The germline CDR1 and CDR2 sequences are DFQATT and SNEGSKA (reference sequence). V was shortened by 3 bases and J by 4 bases, with 10 bases between the two germline ends. This CDR3 spans 13 amino acids. Here the CDR3 reads CSASRTANQPQHF. The CDR3 nucleotides read TGCAGTGCTAGTCGGACAGCGAATCAGCCCCAGCATTTT.

This clone has just a few counts. The J gene is TRBJ1-5, the V gene TRBV19; TRBD1 matches 7 bases. V shed 3 bases, J shed 7 bases, and the junction held 6 bases outside the gene matches. The CDR3 totals 14 residues. Germline V gives CDR1 LNHDA, CDR2 SQIVND (reference sequence). The CDR3 here is CASSIEGARQPQHF. CDR3 in DNA: TGTGCCAGTAGTATCGAGGGGGCCCGACAGCCCCAGCATTTT.

The V gene is TRBV2, the J gene TRBJ2-5, with 7 bases identical to TRBD1. V was clipped by 4 bases and J by 2 bases; unmatched bases: 4. Germline values: CDR1 SNHLY, CDR2 FYNNEI. The CDR3 extends over 14 amino acids. The CDR3 protein is CASSGGTAQETQYF. CDR3 bases: TGTGCCAGCAGTGGGGGGACAGCTCAAGAGACCCAGTACTTC. The full variable domain, in which reference TRBV2 and TRBJ2-5 provide the parts outside the CDR3, is EPEVTQTPSHQVTQMGQEVILRCVPISNHLYFYWYRQILGQKVEFLVSFYNNEISEKSEIFDDQFSVERPDGSNFTLKIRSTKLEDSAMYFCASSGGTAQETQYFGPGTRLLVL.

This clone was seen a handful of times. The rearrangement joins TRBV5-6 to TRBJ1-5, with D uncertain. Germline V gene sequence: CDR1 SGHDT, CDR2 YYEEEE. CDR3 size: 15 residues. V lost 3 bases and J 0 bases, leaving 10 bases between the germline ends. The CDR3 sequence is CASSSGAYSNQPQHF. Here the CDR3 DNA reads TGTGCCAGCAGCTCCGGTGCTTATAGCAATCAGCCCCAGCATTTT.

The V call is TRBV29-1, the J call TRBJ2-7, with 8 bases identical to TRBD1. The CDR3 extends over 14 amino acids. Germline V lookup: CDR1 SQVTM, CDR2 ANQGSEA. The V gene end was trimmed by 2 bases and the J gene end by 2 bases; junction bases not matched to a gene: 5. The CDR3 region is CSVESAGGPYEQYF. The DNA for the CDR3 is TGCAGCGTTGAATCGGCAGGGGGCCCCTACGAGCAGTACTTC.

The chain is built from TRBV6-5 and TRBJ1-2; TRBD1 agrees at 7 bases. Trimming removed 8 bases from V and 3 bases from J; junction bases left unmatched: 9. The germline V gene encodes CDR1 MNHEY and CDR2 SVGAGI. The CDR3 length is 14 residues. The CDR3 DNA reads as TGTGCCAGCCGTCCTTACAGGGGTGACTATGGCTACACCTTC. Translation: CASRPYRGDYGYTF.

The chain is built from TRBV6-5 and TRBJ2-7; TRBD1 is a possible D gene (6 bases). The CDR3 extends over 12 amino acids. V gave up 6 bases and J gave up 3 bases, with 9 bases separating them. Germline V CDR1 and CDR2: MNHEY, SVGAGI. CDR3 protein: CASSLDSYEQYF. For the CDR3, the DNA is TGTGCCAGCAGCCTGGACAGCTACGAGCAGTACTTC.

A few counts support this clone. This chain joins TRBV4-1 and TRBJ1-6; D is unclear. The CDR3 is 12 residues long. Germline V gene sequence: CDR1 MGHRA, CDR2 YSYEKL. V lost 1 base to trimming and J lost 13 bases, with 8 bases between them. The CDR3 bases are TGCGCCAGCAGCCAAGGTCTTGTTCCCCTCCACTTT. Translated, it gives CASSQGLVPLHF.

The chain couples TRBV9 to TRBJ1-2; D not certain. This CDR3 region has 12 residues. V was cut by 4 bases and J by 9 bases, with 13 bases left in between. Germline lookup yields CDR1 SGDLS and CDR2 YYNGEE. DNA of the CDR3: TGTGCCAGCAGCAGGGAGAGCTGGAGCTACACCTTC. Protein sequence: CASSRESWSYTF. The full variable domain, in which reference TRBV9 and TRBJ1-2 provide the parts outside the CDR3, is DSGVTQTPKHLITATGQRVTLRCSPRSGDLSVYWYQQSLDQGLQFLIQYYNGEERAKGNILERFSAQQFPDLHSELNLSSLELGDSALYFCASSRESWSYTFGSGTRLTVV.

The J gene is TRBJ1-2, the V gene TRBV29-1; 9 nucleotides match TRBD1. The germline V gene has CDR1 SQVTM and CDR2 ANQGSEA. V was pared by 4 bases and J by 7 bases, with 1 base of the junction left unmatched. The CDR3 length is 11 residues. In nucleotides, the CDR3 is TGCAGCGTTGGGGGACAGGGTGGCTACACCTTC. Residues: CSVGGQGGYTF.

This CDR3 is CASGGFYEQYF. For the CDR3, the DNA is TGTGCGAGTGGTGGTTTTTACGAGCAGTACTTC. The rearrangement links TRBV27 to TRBJ2-7; no definite D call. CDR1 MNHEY and CDR2 SMNVEV come from the germline V gene (reference sequence). The CDR3 is made up of 11 amino acids.

This clone was observed a single time. The V call is TRBV18, the J call TRBJ1-1, with 9 nucleotides matching TRBD1. The germline CDR1 and CDR2 sequences are KGHSH and LQKENI. The CDR3 length is 13 residues. J was trimmed by 7 bases and V by 6 bases; bases with no gene match: 6. Here the CDR3 reads CASSDRGIFEAFF. The CDR3 DNA reads as TGTGCCAGCTCGGACAGGGGTATCTTTGAAGCTTTCTTT.

The chain couples TRBV28 to TRBJ2-7, with TRBD1 matching 9 bases. The CDR3 is 15 amino acids. Germline assignment: CDR1 MDHEN and CDR2 SYDVKM. Trimming at V came to 5 bases and at J to 2 bases, leaving 7 bases not matched to a gene. CDR3 in amino acids: CASSVTGQGPYEQYF. DNA for the CDR3: TGTGCCAGCAGTGTAACGGGACAGGGACCCTACGAGCAGTACTTC.

J is TRBJ2-5 and V is TRBV5-1, with D possibly matching TRBD2 (5 bases). V was cut by 5 bases and J by 5 bases, with 13 bases left in between. The CDR3 extends over 13 amino acids. Germline assignment: CDR1 SGHRS and CDR2 YFSETQ. CDR3 loop: CASRDPGGETQYF. The DNA for the CDR3 is TGCGCCAGCAGAGACCCAGGCGGGGAGACCCAGTACTTC.

The chain recombines TRBV7-2 with TRBJ1-1; TRBD1 matches at 9 bases. The CDR3 has 15 amino acids. Germline V gives CDR1 SGHTA, CDR2 FQGNSA. With 5 bases clipped from V and 4 bases from J, the junction kept 8 bases outside the gene matches. The CDR3 spells CASSPRTGVVTEAFF. In nucleotides, the CDR3 is TGTGCCAGCAGCCCCCGGACAGGGGTAGTCACTGAAGCTTTCTTT.

The CDR3 DNA is TGCGCCAGCAGCTTTCAGTGGGCCTCTGACGGCTACACCTTC. The encoded protein is CASSFQWASDGYTF. The chain has TRBV5-1 and TRBJ1-2; D is uncertain. The V gene's germline CDR1 is SGHRS and CDR2 YFSETQ. Trimming removed 2 bases at V and 8 bases at J, with 16 bases between. This CDR3 contains 14 residues.

The chain recombines TRBV5-4 with TRBJ1-2; D is uncertain. The V end lost 0 bases, the J end lost 0 bases, and 12 bases lay between the germline ends. The germline gives CDR1 SGHNT, CDR2 YYREEE (reference sequence). This CDR3 is built from 16 residues. CDR3 sequence (DNA): TGTGCCAGCAGCTTGGAGGTTGGCAGGTCTAACTATGGCTACACCTTC. This gives the protein CASSLEVGRSNYGYTF.

The chain couples TRBV19 to TRBJ1-6; D not resolved. Trimming took off 3 bases at V and 8 bases at J, with 8 bases between the two ends. The CDR3 covers 13 residues. CDR1 and CDR2 (germline): LNHDA, SQIVND (reference sequence). The CDR3 DNA follows: TGTGCCAGTAGTATGGGAGGGTATTCACCCCTCCACTTT. Its translation is CASSMGGYSPLHF.

V is TRBV5-6 and J is TRBJ1-4, with D perhaps matching TRBD1 (5 bases). V was cut by 1 base and J by 14 bases, with 18 bases left in between. The germline V gene has CDR1 SGHDT and CDR2 YYEEEE. The CDR3 runs 14 residues. The chain's CDR3 is CASSLSAGRKFLFF. The CDR3 DNA sequence: TGTGCCAGCAGCTTGTCGGCAGGGCGGAAGTTCCTGTTTTTT. Supplemented by reference TRBV5-6 and TRBJ1-4, the full variable domain reads DAGVTQSPTHLIKTRGQQVTLRCSPKSGHDTVSWYQQALGQGPQFIFQYYEEEERQRGNFPDRFSGHQFPNYSSELNVNALLLGDSALYLCASSLSAGRKFLFFGSGTQLSVL.

The chain combines TRBV10-3 with TRBJ2-5; D is possibly TRBD2 (5 bases). This CDR3 region has 14 residues. Germline assignment: CDR1 ENHRY and CDR2 SYGVKD. V gave up 1 base and J gave up 1 base, with 7 bases separating them. CDR3 nucleotide sequence: TGTGCCATCAGTGAGTTGGGAGCCCAAGAGACCCAGTACTTC. Protein product: CAISELGAQETQYF.

The chain carries TRBV30 and TRBJ1-6; 10 bases map to TRBD1. Germline CDR1 GTSNPN, CDR2 SVGIG (reference sequence). The J segment lost 9 bases and the V segment lost 5 bases, leaving 7 bases of the junction unmatched. This CDR3 has 14 residues. Written as DNA, the CDR3 is TGTGCCTGGCTAGAGGGGACAGGGGCTTCACCCCTCCACTTT. Amino acid sequence: CAWLEGTGASPLHF.

Concerning this clone: At one of its ends the junction is not consistent with the germline gene, which may arise from a read error. The chain combines TRBV6-6 with TRBJ1-5, with 7 bases lining up with TRBD1. The CDR3 spans 13 residues. Germline V gene lookup returns CDR1 MNHNY and CDR2 SVGAGI (reference sequence). The chain's CDR3 is CATSVTGNQPQHF. CDR3 nucleotide sequence: TGTGCCACCAGTGTGACAGGGAATCAGCCCCAGCATTTT.